A selection of T cell receptor beta chains follows, all from one sample in a study of T cell repertoires in cytomegalovirus infection. TCRdb re-analysed the reads in MiXCR, keeping a single row per CDR3 protein. Here the sample spans around 280,000 distinct CDR3 sequences, around 13% being singletons. Sequencing used PBMCs. These receptors all come from a human donor in good health (CMV status not recorded). Some clones in this sample may be carry-over from other donors' samples. Each CDR3 is given with its conserved first and last residue. The order of the fields is J gene, D gene, V gene, clone size, CDR3 protein, CDR3 DNA. The D gene is left open where the match is weak. Rows may omit the clone size; those that give it use once, few, many or a size class.

j_gene: TRBJ2-2
d_gene: TRBD2
v_gene: TRBV2
abundance: .
CDR3aa: CASSTTSGRITDTGELFF
CDR3nt: TGTGCCAGCAGCACCACTAGCGGGAGAATCACAGACACCGGGGAGCTGTTTTTT

j_gene: TRBJ2-5
d_gene: .
v_gene: TRBV29-1
abundance: few
CDR3aa: CSSRLGQETQYF
CDR3nt: TGCAGCTCGCGGTTGGGTCAGGAGACCCAGTACTTC

j_gene: TRBJ2-3
d_gene: .
v_gene: TRBV11-3
abundance: few
CDR3aa: CASSLGKVYDTQYF
CDR3nt: TGTGCCAGCAGTCTTGGAAAAGTATATGATACGCAGTATTTT

j_gene: TRBJ2-1
d_gene: .
v_gene: TRBV2
abundance: many
CDR3aa: CASSEASAGLNEQFF
CDR3nt: TGTGCCAGCAGTGAAGCGTCGGCAGGACTCAATGAGCAGTTCTTC

j_gene: TRBJ2-7
d_gene: .
v_gene: TRBV14
abundance: .
CDR3aa: CASSRLEGGSYEQYF
CDR3nt: TGTGCCAGCAGCCGGCTGGAAGGGGGCTCCTACGAGCAGTACTTC

j_gene: TRBJ1-5
d_gene: .
v_gene: TRBV19
abundance: few
CDR3aa: CASSQVSRGSNQPQHF
CDR3nt: TGTGCCAGTAGCCAGGTGAGCCGGGGTAGCAATCAGCCCCAGCATTTT

j_gene: TRBJ2-1
d_gene: .
v_gene: TRBV6-2/TRBV6-3
abundance: .
CDR3aa: CASSPGGFIHEQFF
CDR3nt: TGTGCCAGCAGCCCGGGTGGGTTCATCCATGAGCAGTTCTTC

j_gene: TRBJ1-4
d_gene: .
v_gene: TRBV7-9
abundance: many
CDR3aa: CASSLAVSPRMELFF
CDR3nt: TGTGCCAGCAGCTTAGCTGTATCGCCCCGAATGGAACTGTTTTTT

j_gene: TRBJ2-6
d_gene: .
v_gene: TRBV29-1
abundance: .
CDR3aa: CSVAYLEPGVLTF
CDR3nt: TGCAGCGTTGCCTACCTCGAACCCGGTGTCCTGACTTTC

j_gene: TRBJ2-3
d_gene: TRBD2
v_gene: TRBV7-2
abundance: many
CDR3aa: CASSWASGRPRGDTQYF
CDR3nt: TGTGCCAGCAGCTGGGCTAGCGGGAGGCCCCGGGGAGATACGCAGTATTTT

j_gene: TRBJ2-7
d_gene: TRBD2
v_gene: TRBV13
abundance: few
CDR3aa: CASSFEASGVYEQYF
CDR3nt: TGTGCCAGCAGCTTTGAGGCTAGCGGGGTCTACGAGCAGTACTTC

j_gene: TRBJ1-3
d_gene: TRBD1
v_gene: TRBV20-1
abundance: .
CDR3aa: CSARQGWGNTIYF
CDR3nt: TGCAGTGCTCGACAGGGATGGGGAAACACCATATATTTT

j_gene: TRBJ2-7
d_gene: .
v_gene: TRBV6-8
abundance: .
CDR3aa: CASSYGSGPYEQYF
CDR3nt: TGTGCCAGCAGTTACGGTAGCGGTCCCTACGAGCAGTACTTC

j_gene: TRBJ2-2
d_gene: .
v_gene: TRBV4-1
abundance: .
CDR3aa: CASSQDERGANTGELFF
CDR3nt: TGCGCCAGCAGCCAAGATGAAAGGGGCGCGAACACCGGGGAGCTGTTTTTT

j_gene: TRBJ1-6
d_gene: .
v_gene: TRBV20-1
abundance: .
CDR3aa: CSARVTPRHSPLHF
CDR3nt: TGCAGTGCTAGAGTTACCCCTCGGCATTCACCCCTCCACTTT

j_gene: TRBJ2-5
d_gene: TRBD2
v_gene: TRBV11-2
abundance: few
CDR3aa: CASSVGPYRGGSETQYF
CDR3nt: TGTGCCAGCAGCGTGGGCCCCTACCGGGGGGGCTCAGAGACCCAGTACTTC

j_gene: TRBJ2-7
d_gene: .
v_gene: TRBV27
abundance: few
CDR3aa: CASSFRGDYYEQYF
CDR3nt: TGTGCCAGCAGTTTTAGAGGCGACTACTACGAGCAGTACTTC

j_gene: TRBJ2-4
d_gene: .
v_gene: TRBV7-9
abundance: many
CDR3aa: CASSPPTKNIQYF
CDR3nt: TGTGCCAGCAGCCCCCCGACCAAAAACATTCAGTACTTC

j_gene: TRBJ2-5
d_gene: .
v_gene: TRBV7-2
abundance: many
CDR3aa: CASSLARSIQETQYF
CDR3nt: TGTGCCAGCAGCTTAGCGCGGTCCATCCAAGAGACCCAGTACTTC

j_gene: TRBJ2-3
d_gene: .
v_gene: TRBV19
abundance: few
CDR3aa: CASSITGTPTQYF
CDR3nt: TGTGCCAGTAGTATAACCGGGACCCCTACGCAGTATTTT

j_gene: TRBJ2-5
d_gene: TRBD1
v_gene: TRBV2
abundance: many
CDR3aa: CASSERQGQETQYF
CDR3nt: TGTGCCAGCAGTGAACGACAGGGTCAAGAGACCCAGTACTTC

j_gene: TRBJ1-2
d_gene: .
v_gene: TRBV18
abundance: few
CDR3aa: CASSPLPRVENYGYTF
CDR3nt: TGTGCCAGCTCACCACTCCCCAGGGTCGAAAACTATGGCTACACCTTC

j_gene: TRBJ2-2
d_gene: .
v_gene: TRBV7-3
abundance: .
CDR3aa: CASSLTSRGTGELFF
CDR3nt: TGTGCCAGCAGCTTAACCTCACGGGGCACCGGGGAGCTGTTTTTT

j_gene: TRBJ1-1
d_gene: .
v_gene: TRBV24-1
abundance: .
CDR3aa: CATSDSKNTEAFF
CDR3nt: TGTGCCACCAGTGATAGCAAGAACACTGAAGCTTTCTTT

j_gene: TRBJ2-3
d_gene: .
v_gene: TRBV19
abundance: .
CDR3aa: CASSISYISTDTQYF
CDR3nt: TGTGCCAGTAGTATCAGCTACATTAGCACAGATACGCAGTATTTT

j_gene: TRBJ2-1
d_gene: .
v_gene: TRBV5-8
abundance: .
CDR3aa: CASSSSVARDEQFF
CDR3nt: TGTGCCAGCAGCTCTTCGGTAGCCAGGGATGAGCAGTTCTTC

j_gene: TRBJ1-5
d_gene: .
v_gene: TRBV28
abundance: few
CDR3aa: CASSLRGRGTNQPQHF
CDR3nt: TGTGCCAGCAGTTTAAGGGGCAGGGGTACCAATCAGCCCCAGCATTTT

j_gene: TRBJ2-5
d_gene: TRBD1
v_gene: TRBV28
abundance: .
CDR3aa: CASSPPPAGTDQETRYF
CDR3nt: TGTGCCAGCAGTCCCCCCCCAGCCGGGACAGATCAAGAGACCCGGTACTTC

j_gene: TRBJ2-2
d_gene: .
v_gene: TRBV19
abundance: .
CDR3aa: CSSGNTGELFF
CDR3nt: TGTTCCTCCGGCAACACCGGGGAGCTGTTTTTT

j_gene: TRBJ1-1
d_gene: .
v_gene: TRBV4-1
abundance: many
CDR3aa: CASSQDGLGNTEAFF
CDR3nt: TGCGCCAGCAGCCAAGACGGGCTCGGAAACACTGAAGCTTTCTTT

j_gene: TRBJ1-4
d_gene: .
v_gene: TRBV20-1
abundance: few
CDR3aa: CSARRTVGGEKLFF
CDR3nt: TGCAGTGCTAGAAGGACCGTTGGTGGTGAAAAACTGTTTTTT

j_gene: TRBJ2-2
d_gene: TRBD2
v_gene: TRBV4-1
abundance: few
CDR3aa: CASSQRHRLLGEGNTGELFF
CDR3nt: TGCGCCAGCAGCCAACGTCACCGCTTATTAGGGGAGGGGAACACCGGGGAGCTGTTTTTT

j_gene: TRBJ2-7
d_gene: TRBD1
v_gene: TRBV2
abundance: many
CDR3aa: CASSERGQSYSYEQYF
CDR3nt: TGTGCCAGCAGTGAAAGGGGACAGTCCTACTCCTACGAGCAGTACTTC

j_gene: TRBJ2-7
d_gene: TRBD2
v_gene: TRBV6-5
abundance: .
CDR3aa: CASSPNPLAGVIYEQYF
CDR3nt: TGTGCCAGCAGCCCAAATCCGTTAGCGGGAGTTATCTACGAGCAGTACTTC

j_gene: TRBJ2-1
d_gene: TRBD1
v_gene: TRBV11-2
abundance: .
CDR3aa: CASSNSWTGGSFSWIF
CDR3nt: TGTGCCAGCAGCAACAGTTGGACAGGGGGCAGTTTCAGCTGGATCTTC

j_gene: TRBJ1-5
d_gene: .
v_gene: TRBV29-1
abundance: .
CDR3aa: CSVSEGSQPQHF
CDR3nt: TGCAGCGTTTCTGAGGGATCCCAGCCCCAGCATTTT

j_gene: TRBJ2-7
d_gene: .
v_gene: TRBV10-3
abundance: .
CDR3aa: CAISALLQYEQYF
CDR3nt: TGTGCCATCAGTGCTCTTCTACAATACGAGCAGTACTTC

j_gene: TRBJ2-7
d_gene: .
v_gene: TRBV19
abundance: few
CDR3aa: CASHPWGGTEQYF
CDR3nt: TGTGCCAGCCACCCCTGGGGCGGGACCGAGCAGTACTTC

j_gene: TRBJ2-1
d_gene: TRBD2
v_gene: TRBV20-1
abundance: few
CDR3aa: CSARDRVASGISYNEQFF
CDR3nt: TGCAGTGCTAGAGATCGCGTGGCTAGCGGGATCTCCTACAATGAGCAGTTCTTC

j_gene: TRBJ1-4
d_gene: TRBD1
v_gene: TRBV2
abundance: many
CDR3aa: CASSTRTGRLLELFF
CDR3nt: TGTGCCAGCAGTACAAGGACAGGACGGCTTTTGGAACTGTTTTTT

j_gene: TRBJ2-1
d_gene: .
v_gene: TRBV20-1
abundance: .
CDR3aa: CSARGGLSHIEQFF
CDR3nt: TGCAGTGCTAGGGGGGGCCTCTCCCACATTGAGCAGTTCTTC

j_gene: TRBJ2-4
d_gene: .
v_gene: TRBV28
abundance: many
CDR3aa: CASNRAGAKNIQYF
CDR3nt: TGTGCCAGCAACAGGGCGGGGGCCAAAAACATTCAGTACTTC

j_gene: TRBJ2-1
d_gene: .
v_gene: TRBV20-1
abundance: few
CDR3aa: CSAPPETRAVYNEQFF
CDR3nt: TGCAGTGCTCCGCCCGAAACTAGAGCGGTCTACAATGAGCAGTTCTTC

j_gene: TRBJ2-1
d_gene: .
v_gene: TRBV20-1
abundance: .
CDR3aa: CSVSPPNEQFF
CDR3nt: TGCAGTGTTTCCCCCCCAAATGAGCAGTTCTTC

j_gene: TRBJ2-7
d_gene: TRBD1
v_gene: TRBV28
abundance: few
CDR3aa: CASTGGRGFNEQYF
CDR3nt: TGTGCCAGCACTGGCGGCAGGGGGTTTAACGAGCAGTACTTC

j_gene: TRBJ2-4
d_gene: .
v_gene: TRBV2
abundance: .
CDR3aa: CASSPDRSRDIQYF
CDR3nt: TGTGCCAGCAGCCCGGACCGTAGTAGGGACATTCAGTACTTC

j_gene: TRBJ1-4
d_gene: TRBD1
v_gene: TRBV12-3/TRBV12-4
abundance: .
CDR3aa: CASSLIGGQGEMGEKLFF
CDR3nt: TGTGCCAGCAGTTTAATTGGGGGACAGGGGGAAATGGGAGAAAAACTGTTTTTT

j_gene: TRBJ2-7
d_gene: TRBD1
v_gene: TRBV7-2
abundance: many
CDR3aa: CASSEQGARDEQYF
CDR3nt: TGTGCCAGCAGCGAGCAGGGGGCGCGTGACGAGCAGTACTTC

j_gene: TRBJ2-2
d_gene: .
v_gene: TRBV12-5
abundance: few
CDR3aa: CASGLSGNTGELFF
CDR3nt: TGTGCTAGTGGTTTGTCCGGGAACACCGGGGAGCTGTTTTTT

j_gene: TRBJ1-1
d_gene: .
v_gene: TRBV9
abundance: few
CDR3aa: CASRGRENTEAFF
CDR3nt: TGTGCCAGCCGCGGTAGGGAGAACACTGAAGCTTTCTTT

j_gene: TRBJ1-1
d_gene: .
v_gene: TRBV28
abundance: .
CDR3aa: CAGTQGTEAFF
CDR3nt: TGTGCCGGCACACAGGGAACTGAAGCTTTCTTT

j_gene: TRBJ2-1
d_gene: .
v_gene: TRBV3-1
abundance: .
CDR3aa: CASSQKRVYNEQFF
CDR3nt: TGTGCCAGCAGCCAGAAGAGGGTTTACAATGAGCAGTTCTTC

j_gene: TRBJ2-5
d_gene: .
v_gene: TRBV7-6
abundance: many
CDR3aa: CASSLQSGGYQETQYF
CDR3nt: TGTGCCAGCAGCTTACAAAGTGGAGGTTACCAAGAGACCCAGTACTTC